A selection of T cell receptor beta chains follows, all from one sample in a study of T-cell reconstitution after alpha-beta-depleted transplantation in children. From the PCR reads, TCRdb called clonotypes with MiXCR, one entry per CDR3 protein. Here the sample spans a few hundred thousand distinct CDR3 sequences, 9.9% being singletons. The sequences come from PBMCs from the stem cell graft donor, collected from the stem cell graft. These receptors all stem from a human donor who donated a stem cell graft to a child with SCID. Both conserved end residues are part of each CDR3. A D gene is named only where the DNA matches it firmly. Size is omitted from some rows. Given values are once, few, many or a class for expanded clones.

j_call d_call clone_size v_call cdr3_nt cdr3_aa
TRBJ2-5 NA many TRBV12-3/TRBV12-4 TGTGCCAGCAGAGAGAACGGAGGGCGGAGTCAAGAGACCCAGTACTTC CASRENGGRSQETQYF
TRBJ1-5 NA few TRBV19 TGTGCCAGTAGACCGGGACGAAATAGCAATCAGCCCCAGCATTTT CASRPGRNSNQPQHF
TRBJ2-6 NA few TRBV13 TGTGCCAGCAGCTTCACGAGGTTCGCTGGGGCCAACGTCCTGACTTTC CASSFTRFAGANVLTF
TRBJ2-1 TRBD2 NA TRBV5-1 TGCGCCAGCAGCTGGACTAGCGGGGGCAGGGATGAGCAGTTCTTC CASSWTSGGRDEQFF
TRBJ2-2 NA NA TRBV3-1 TGTGCCAGCAGCCAAGGGGTACAGGGGAACACCGGGGAGCTGTTTTTT CASSQGVQGNTGELFF
TRBJ1-2 NA NA TRBV25-1 TGTGCCAGCACCGGGGGCATGGATGGCTACACCTTC CASTGGMDGYTF
TRBJ2-3 NA once TRBV14 TGTGCCAGCAGCCAAGATCGCGGAGGACTGGCAGATACGCAGTATTTT CASSQDRGGLADTQYF
TRBJ2-2 TRBD1 many TRBV29-1 TGCAGCGTGAGGGGGACAGGGACCAACACCGGGGAGCTGTTTTTT CSVRGTGTNTGELFF
TRBJ2-7 TRBD2 few TRBV27 TGTGCCAGCGCGGATGGGGGGGAGTCCTACGAGCAGTACTTC CASADGGESYEQYF
TRBJ2-7 TRBD1 few TRBV29-1 TGCAGCGTTGAAGGGGGACAGGGGGCCTACGAGCAGTACTTC CSVEGGQGAYEQYF
TRBJ2-3 NA NA TRBV15 TGTGCCACCAGCAGAGGAGCGTCGACCGACACAGATACGCAGTATTTT CATSRGASTDTDTQYF
TRBJ1-6 NA few TRBV20-1 TGCAGTGCTTCCCCCGGTTTGAGGAGCCATAATTCACCCCTCCACTTT CSASPGLRSHNSPLHF
TRBJ1-1 NA NA TRBV18 TGTGCCAGCTCACCACCGGACAACCAGAACACTGAAGCTTTCTTT CASSPPDNQNTEAFF
TRBJ1-2 TRBD1 few TRBV20-1 TGCAGTGCTAGAGATGAGGGGGCGGACTATGGCTACACCTTC CSARDEGADYGYTF
TRBJ2-1 TRBD1 few TRBV5-1 TGCGCCAGCAGCTTGGCCGGGACAGATAGGAATGAGCAGTTCTTC CASSLAGTDRNEQFF
TRBJ2-1 NA many TRBV5-5 TGTGCCAGCAGCTTGGTCCAGTACAGTGAGCAGTTCTTC CASSLVQYSEQFF
TRBJ2-2 NA many TRBV12-3/TRBV12-4 TGTGCCAGCAGTTTACAGCTCACCGGGGAGCTGTTTTTT CASSLQLTGELFF
TRBJ2-1 NA many TRBV27 TGTGCCAGCAGTTCCGACACCAGGTTCTACAATGAGCAGTTCTTC CASSSDTRFYNEQFF
TRBJ2-4 TRBD1 many TRBV3-1 TGTGCCAGCAGCCAACTCCGGGACAGGGGTCGGGGTGCCAAAAACATTCAGTACTTC CASSQLRDRGRGAKNIQYF
TRBJ2-5 NA NA TRBV6-5 TGTGCCAGCAGGAGTGTTCAAGAGACCCAGTACTTC CASRSVQETQYF
TRBJ1-2 NA NA TRBV10-3 TGTGCCATCAGTGCAAACCTAAGAGGGGGTTTCGTGCGCTACACCTTC CAISANLRGGFVRYTF
TRBJ2-5 NA NA TRBV18 TGTGCCAGCTCGTTCCGGGACGGCCAAGAGACCCAGTACTTC CASSFRDGQETQYF